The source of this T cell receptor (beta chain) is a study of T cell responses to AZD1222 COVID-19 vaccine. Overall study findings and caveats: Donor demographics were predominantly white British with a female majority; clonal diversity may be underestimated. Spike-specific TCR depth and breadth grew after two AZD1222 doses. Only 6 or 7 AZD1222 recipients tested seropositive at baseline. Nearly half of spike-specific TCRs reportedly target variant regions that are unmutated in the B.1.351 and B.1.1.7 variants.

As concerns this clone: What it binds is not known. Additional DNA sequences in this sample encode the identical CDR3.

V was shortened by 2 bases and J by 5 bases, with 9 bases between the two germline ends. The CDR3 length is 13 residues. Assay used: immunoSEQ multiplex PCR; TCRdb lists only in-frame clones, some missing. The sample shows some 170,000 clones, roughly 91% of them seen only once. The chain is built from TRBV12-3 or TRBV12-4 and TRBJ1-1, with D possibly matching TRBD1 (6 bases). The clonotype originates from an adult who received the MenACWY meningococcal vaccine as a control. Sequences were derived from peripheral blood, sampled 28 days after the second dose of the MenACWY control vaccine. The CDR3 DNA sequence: TGTGCCAGCAGTTTAACAGGGAGGACTGAAGCTTTCTTT. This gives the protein CASSLTGRTEAFF.